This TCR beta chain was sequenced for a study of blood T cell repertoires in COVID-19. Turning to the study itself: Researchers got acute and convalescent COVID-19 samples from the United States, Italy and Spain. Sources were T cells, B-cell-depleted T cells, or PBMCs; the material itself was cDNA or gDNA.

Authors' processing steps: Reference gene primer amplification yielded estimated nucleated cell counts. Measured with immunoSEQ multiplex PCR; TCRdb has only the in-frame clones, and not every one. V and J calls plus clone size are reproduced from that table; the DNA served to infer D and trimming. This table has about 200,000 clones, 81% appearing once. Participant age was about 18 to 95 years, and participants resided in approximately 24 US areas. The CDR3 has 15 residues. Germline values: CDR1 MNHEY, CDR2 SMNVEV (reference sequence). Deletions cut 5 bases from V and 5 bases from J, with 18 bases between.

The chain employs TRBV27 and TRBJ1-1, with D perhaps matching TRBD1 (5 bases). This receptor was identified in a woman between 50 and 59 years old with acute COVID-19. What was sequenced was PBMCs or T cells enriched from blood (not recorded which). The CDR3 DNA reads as TGTGCCAGCAGTCCCCTGAGGAGGGGAAGTACTGAAGCTTTCTTT. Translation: CASSPLRRGSTEAFF.